Presented here are 5 T cell receptor beta chains from one specimen sequenced in a study of shared clonotypes between healthy human individuals. The data were produced by immunoSEQ multiplex PCR, yet TCRdb's version contains in-frame clones alone and is incomplete. The data show around 320,000 clones, roughly 87% seen once. Input material: memory CD8+ T cells sorted from blood. Subset meaning: CD45RO+ cells pooled with CCR7-negative TemRA cells. The receptors were sampled from a man younger than 30 in good health.

This clone appeared a few times. J is TRBJ1-1 and V is TRBV4-3; 12 nucleotides line up with TRBD1. Germline-derived CDR1 and CDR2 are LGHNA and YSLEER. This CDR3 region has 16 residues. Trimming removed 1 base from V and 6 bases from J; junction bases left unmatched: 6. CDR3 in DNA: TGCGCCAGCAGCCAAGTCGGGGACAGGGGGCAATCTGAAGCTTTCTTT. Translating it yields CASSQVGDRGQSEAFF.

The V and J genes are TRBV28 and TRBJ1-4, with D possibly being TRBD1 (5 bases). The CDR3 loop spans 14 amino acids. Germline V gene data show CDR1 as MDHEN and CDR2 as SYDVKM. Trimming pared 7 bases from V and 8 bases from J, leaving 17 bases between. The DNA for the CDR3 is TGTGCCAGCAACCCAGCTGGGGCACGAGAAAAACTGTTTTTT. This codes for CASNPAGAREKLFF.

V is TRBV5-6 and J is TRBJ2-1; tentatively, D is TRBD2 (5 bases). This CDR3 comprises 16 residues. Deletions cut 4 bases from V and 6 bases from J, with 20 bases between. Looked up from germline, CDR1 is SGHDT and CDR2 is YYEEEE. CDR3 protein: CASSHPPGREGNEQFF. The CDR3 nucleotides are TGTGCCAGCAGCCATCCCCCAGGACGAGAGGGCAATGAGCAGTTCTTC.

The chain joins TRBV27 to TRBJ1-5, with D perhaps TRBD1 (5 bases). Germline V gene lookup returns CDR1 MNHEY and CDR2 SMNVEV (reference sequence). V gave up 4 bases and J gave up 3 bases, with 10 bases separating them. The CDR3 is 14 amino acids. In DNA, the CDR3 is TGTGCCAGCAGTTCGCAGGGTAACAATCAGCCCCAGCATTTT. It specifies CASSSQGNNQPQHF.

V gene TRBV9 combines with J gene TRBJ1-2, with TRBD1 matching over 7 bases. The length of the CDR3 is 15 residues. V lost 0 bases, J lost 4 bases, and 6 bases stayed unmatched. Germline CDR1 reads SGDLS; CDR2 reads YYNGEE. Here the CDR3 DNA reads TGTGCCAGCAGCGTAGAAGGAGGGGGCGCCTATGGCTACACCTTC. It encodes CASSVEGGGAYGYTF.